This T cell receptor (beta chain) appears in the sequencing data of a study of beta chain features in type 1 diabetes. A few counts support this clone. Expressed TCRB transcripts were sequenced because the isolated RNA had all been reverse transcribed beforehand. Some clones are missing from TCRdb's copy, which holds only in-frame ones; the method was immunoSEQ multiplex PCR. This sample yields about 410,000 clones, of which over 11% are seen a single time; approximately 0.038% belongs to the top ten. The CDR3 is 16 residues long. Losses at the gene ends were 3 bases for V and 1 base for J; bases not matched to a gene: 7. CDR1 and CDR2 (germline): SGHRS, YFSETQ.

Sequencing was done on a sample of naive CD4+ T cells from blood. This clonotype was obtained from a man under 40 in good health. The gene calls are TRBV5-1 and TRBJ2-1; 7 bases line up with TRBD2. The CDR3 spells CASSSGLESSYNEQFF. In nucleotides, the CDR3 is TGCGCCAGCAGCTCAGGACTAGAAAGTTCCTACAATGAGCAGTTCTTC.